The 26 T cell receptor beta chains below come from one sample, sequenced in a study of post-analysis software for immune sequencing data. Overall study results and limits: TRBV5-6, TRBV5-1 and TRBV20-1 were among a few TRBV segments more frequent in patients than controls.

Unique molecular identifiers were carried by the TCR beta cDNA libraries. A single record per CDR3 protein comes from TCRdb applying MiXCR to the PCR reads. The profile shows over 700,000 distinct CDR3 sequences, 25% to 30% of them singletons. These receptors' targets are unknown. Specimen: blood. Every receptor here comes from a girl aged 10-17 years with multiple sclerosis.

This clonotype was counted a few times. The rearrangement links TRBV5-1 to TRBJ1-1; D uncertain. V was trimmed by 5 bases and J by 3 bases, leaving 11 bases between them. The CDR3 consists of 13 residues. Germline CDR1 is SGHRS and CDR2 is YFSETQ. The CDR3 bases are TGCGCCAGCAGATTAGTCCGGTACACTGAAGCTTTCTTT. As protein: CASRLVRYTEAFF.

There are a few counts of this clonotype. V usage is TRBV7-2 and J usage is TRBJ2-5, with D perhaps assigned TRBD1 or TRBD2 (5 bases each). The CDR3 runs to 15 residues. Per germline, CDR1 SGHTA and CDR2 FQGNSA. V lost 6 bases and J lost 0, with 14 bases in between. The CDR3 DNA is TGTGCCAGCAGGGGAGCGCTGGGACACCAAGAGACCCAGTACTTC. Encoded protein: CASRGALGHQETQYF.

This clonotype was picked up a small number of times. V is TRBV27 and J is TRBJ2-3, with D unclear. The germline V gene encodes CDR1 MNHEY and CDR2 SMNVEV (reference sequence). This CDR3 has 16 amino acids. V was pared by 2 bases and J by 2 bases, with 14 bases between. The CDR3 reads CASSLVLTLSTDTQYF. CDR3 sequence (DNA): TGTGCCAGCAGTTTAGTGTTGACGCTATCCACAGATACGCAGTATTTT.

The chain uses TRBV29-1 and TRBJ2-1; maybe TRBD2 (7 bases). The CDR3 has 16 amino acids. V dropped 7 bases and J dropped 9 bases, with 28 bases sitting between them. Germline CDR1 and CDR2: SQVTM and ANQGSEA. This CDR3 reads CSASSGGALFFVEQFF. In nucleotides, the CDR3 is TGCAGCGCTTCTAGTGGGGGGGCCTTATTCTTCGTTGAGCAGTTCTTC.

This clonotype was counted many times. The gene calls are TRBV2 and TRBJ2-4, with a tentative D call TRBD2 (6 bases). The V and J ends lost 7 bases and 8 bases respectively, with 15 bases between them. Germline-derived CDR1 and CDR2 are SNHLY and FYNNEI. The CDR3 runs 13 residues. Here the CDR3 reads CASTRERGYIQYF. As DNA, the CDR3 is TGTGCCAGCACCCGGGAGCGTGGATACATTCAGTACTTC.

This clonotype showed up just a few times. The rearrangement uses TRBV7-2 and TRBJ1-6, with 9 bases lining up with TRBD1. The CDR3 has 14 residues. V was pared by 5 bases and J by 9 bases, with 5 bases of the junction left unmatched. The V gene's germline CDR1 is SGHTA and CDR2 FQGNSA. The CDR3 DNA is TGTGCCAGCAGCGTGACAGGGGGGCTTTCACCCCTCCACTTT. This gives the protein CASSVTGGLSPLHF.

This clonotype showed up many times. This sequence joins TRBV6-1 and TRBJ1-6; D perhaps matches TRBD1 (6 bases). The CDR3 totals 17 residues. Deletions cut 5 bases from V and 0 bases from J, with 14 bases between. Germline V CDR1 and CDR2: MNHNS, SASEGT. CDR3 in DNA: TGTGCCAGCAGTCGGACAGACCTGGGCTCCTATAATTCACCCCTCCACTTT. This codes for CASSRTDLGSYNSPLHF.

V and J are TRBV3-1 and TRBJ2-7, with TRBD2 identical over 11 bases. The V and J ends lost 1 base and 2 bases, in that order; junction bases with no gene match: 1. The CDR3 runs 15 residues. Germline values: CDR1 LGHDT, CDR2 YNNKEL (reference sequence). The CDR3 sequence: CASSQALAGAYEQYF. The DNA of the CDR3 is TGTGCCAGCAGCCAAGCACTAGCGGGGGCCTACGAGCAGTACTTC.

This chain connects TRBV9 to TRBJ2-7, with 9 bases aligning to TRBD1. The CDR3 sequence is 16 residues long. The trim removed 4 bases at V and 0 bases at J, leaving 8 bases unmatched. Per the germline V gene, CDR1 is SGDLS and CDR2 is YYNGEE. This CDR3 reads CASSPKGQGFSYEQYF. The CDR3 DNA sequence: TGTGCCAGCAGCCCCAAGGGACAGGGCTTCTCCTACGAGCAGTACTTC. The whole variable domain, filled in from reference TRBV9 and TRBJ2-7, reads DSGVTQTPKHLITATGQRVTLRCSPRSGDLSVYWYQQSLDQGLQFLIQYYNGEERAKGNILERFSAQQFPDLHSELNLSSLELGDSALYFCASSPKGQGFSYEQYFGPGTRLTVT.

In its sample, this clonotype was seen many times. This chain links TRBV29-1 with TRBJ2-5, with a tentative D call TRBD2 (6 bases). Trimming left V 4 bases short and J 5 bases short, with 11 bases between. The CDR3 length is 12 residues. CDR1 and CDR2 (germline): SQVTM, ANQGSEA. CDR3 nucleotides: TGCAGCGTTGGGGCGGAGGGGGAGACCCAGTACTTC. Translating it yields CSVGAEGETQYF.

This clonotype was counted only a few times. The CDR3 nucleotides read TGTGCCAACAGGCGGGCGGGAGGCTTGAGCTACACCTTC. This codes for CANRRAGGLSYTF. The genes are TRBV12-3 or TRBV12-4 and TRBJ1-2; perhaps TRBD1 as D (5 bases). The CDR3 loop spans 13 amino acids. The V end lost 10 bases, the J end lost 9 bases, and 21 bases lay between the germline ends.

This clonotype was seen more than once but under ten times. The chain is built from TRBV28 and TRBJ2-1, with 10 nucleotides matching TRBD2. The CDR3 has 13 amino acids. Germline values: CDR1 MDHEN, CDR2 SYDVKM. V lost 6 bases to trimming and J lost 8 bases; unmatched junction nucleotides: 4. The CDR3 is CASRAGGVYEQFF. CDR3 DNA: TGTGCCAGCAGAGCGGGAGGGGTTTATGAGCAGTTCTTC.

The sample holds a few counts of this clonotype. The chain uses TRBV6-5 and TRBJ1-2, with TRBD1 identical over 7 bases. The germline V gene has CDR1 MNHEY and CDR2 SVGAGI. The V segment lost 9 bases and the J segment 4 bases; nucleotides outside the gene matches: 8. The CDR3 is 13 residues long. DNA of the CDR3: TGTGCCAGTGGAAACAGGGGTAGCTATGGCTACACCTTC. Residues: CASGNRGSYGYTF.

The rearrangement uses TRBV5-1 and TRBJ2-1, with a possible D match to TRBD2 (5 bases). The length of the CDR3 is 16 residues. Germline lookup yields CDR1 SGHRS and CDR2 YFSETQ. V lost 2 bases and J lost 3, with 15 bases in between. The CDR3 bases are TGCGCCAGCAGCTTTTCCTCGGGGTTTAGCTACAATGAGCAGTTCTTC. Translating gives CASSFSSGFSYNEQFF. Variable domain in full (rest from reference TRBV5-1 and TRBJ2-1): KAGVTQTPRYLIKTRGQQVTLSCSPISGHRSVSWYQQTPGQGLQFLFEYFSETQRNKGNFPGRFSGRQFSNSRSEMNVSTLELGDSALYLCASSFSSGFSYNEQFFGPGTRLTVL.

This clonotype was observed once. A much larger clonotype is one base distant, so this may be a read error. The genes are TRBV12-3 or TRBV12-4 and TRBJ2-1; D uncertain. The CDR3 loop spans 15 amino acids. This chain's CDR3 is CASSGSVSYYNGQFF. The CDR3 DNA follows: TGTGCCAGCAGTGGCAGTGTCTCCTACTACAATGGGCAGTTCTTC.

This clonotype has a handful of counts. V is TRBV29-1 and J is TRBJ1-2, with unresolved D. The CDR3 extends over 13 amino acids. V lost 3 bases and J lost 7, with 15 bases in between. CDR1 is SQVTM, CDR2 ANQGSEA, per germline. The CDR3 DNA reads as TGCAGCGTTGACGATTCGGGCAAGGGTGGCTACACCTTC. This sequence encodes CSVDDSGKGGYTF. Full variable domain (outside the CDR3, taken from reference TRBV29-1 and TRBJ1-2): SAVISQKPSRDICQRGTSLTIQCQVDSQVTMMFWYRQQPGQSLTLIATANQGSEATYESGFVIDKFPISRPNLTFSTLTVSNMSPEDSSIYLCSVDDSGKGGYTFGSGTRLTVV.

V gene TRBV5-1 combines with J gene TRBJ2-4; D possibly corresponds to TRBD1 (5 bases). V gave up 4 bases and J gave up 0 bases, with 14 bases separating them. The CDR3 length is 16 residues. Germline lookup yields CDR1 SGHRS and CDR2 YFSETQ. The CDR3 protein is CASSPGLVLAKNIQYF. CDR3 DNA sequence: TGCGCCAGCAGCCCAGGGCTAGTTCTAGCCAAAAACATTCAGTACTTC.

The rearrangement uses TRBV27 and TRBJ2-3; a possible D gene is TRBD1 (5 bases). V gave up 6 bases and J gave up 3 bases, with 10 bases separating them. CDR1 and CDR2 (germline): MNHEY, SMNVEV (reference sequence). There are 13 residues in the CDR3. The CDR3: CASSRRETDTQYF. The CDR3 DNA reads TGTGCCAGCAGCCGCAGGGAAACAGATACGCAGTATTTT.

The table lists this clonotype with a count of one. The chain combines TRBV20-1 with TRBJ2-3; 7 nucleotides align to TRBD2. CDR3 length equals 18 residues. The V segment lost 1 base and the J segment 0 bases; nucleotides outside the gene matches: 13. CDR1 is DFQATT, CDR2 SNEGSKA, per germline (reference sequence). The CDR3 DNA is TGCAGTGCTAGAGGGCCCTGGGAGGGCCACGCTAGCACAGATACGCAGTATTTT. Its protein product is CSARGPWEGHASTDTQYF.

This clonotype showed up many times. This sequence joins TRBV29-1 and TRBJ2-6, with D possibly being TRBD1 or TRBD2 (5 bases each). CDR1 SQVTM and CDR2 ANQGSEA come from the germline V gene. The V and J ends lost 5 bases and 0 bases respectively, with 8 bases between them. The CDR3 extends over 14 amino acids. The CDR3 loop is CSVHGGSGANVLTF. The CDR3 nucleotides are TGCAGCGTTCATGGGGGCTCTGGGGCCAACGTCCTGACTTTC.

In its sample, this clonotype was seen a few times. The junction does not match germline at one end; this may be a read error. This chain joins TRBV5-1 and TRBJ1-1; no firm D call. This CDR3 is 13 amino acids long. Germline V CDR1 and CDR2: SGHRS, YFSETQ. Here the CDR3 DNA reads TGTGCCAGCAGCTCGGGAATGAACACTGAAGCTTTCTTT. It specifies CASSSGMNTEAFF.

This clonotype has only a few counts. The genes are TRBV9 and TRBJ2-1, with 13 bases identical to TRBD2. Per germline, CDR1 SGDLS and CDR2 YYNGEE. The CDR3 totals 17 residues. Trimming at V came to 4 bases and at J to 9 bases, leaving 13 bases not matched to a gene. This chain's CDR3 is CASSPTGLAGLGGEQFF. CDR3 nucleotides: TGTGCCAGCAGCCCGACGGGACTAGCGGGGCTAGGCGGTGAGCAGTTCTTC.

CDR3 DNA: TGCGCCAGCAGCCAAGGTGTACAGGGGAGCTACGAGCAGTACTTC. Its protein is CASSQGVQGSYEQYF. The rearrangement links TRBV4-1 to TRBJ2-7; 7 bases fit TRBD1. The CDR3 runs 15 residues. From germline, CDR1 is MGHRA and CDR2 YSYEKL. J lost 3 bases, V lost 1 base, and 6 bases had no gene match.

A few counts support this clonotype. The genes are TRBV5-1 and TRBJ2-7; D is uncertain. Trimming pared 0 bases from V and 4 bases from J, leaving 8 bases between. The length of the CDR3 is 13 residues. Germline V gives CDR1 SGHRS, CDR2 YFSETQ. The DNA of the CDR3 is TGCGCCAGCAGCTTGGACGTTCCGTACGAGCAGTACTTC. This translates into CASSLDVPYEQYF.

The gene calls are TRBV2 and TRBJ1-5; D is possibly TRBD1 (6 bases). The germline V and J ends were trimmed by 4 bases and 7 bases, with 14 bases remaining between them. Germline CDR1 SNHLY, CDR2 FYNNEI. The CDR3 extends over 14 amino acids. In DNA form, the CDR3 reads TGTGCCAGCAGTGGGGGGGGGCTGGGACAGCCCCAGCATTTT. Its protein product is CASSGGGLGQPQHF.

CDR3 protein: CASSPFLVANTGELFF. The CDR3 DNA follows: TGCGCCAGCAGTCCTTTTCTAGTAGCGAACACCGGGGAGCTGTTTTTT. The chain has TRBV5-1 and TRBJ2-2; D remains unclear. CDR3 length: 16 residues. V lost 5 bases and J lost 0, with 14 bases in between. Looked up from germline, CDR1 is SGHRS and CDR2 is YFSETQ.